A single sample gave rise to the 24 T cell receptor beta chains below, sequenced in a study of CD8+ T cells in alopecia areata. Treatment described: oral pan-JAK inhibitor, 5-10 mg twice daily. As the sequencing template, cDNA was produced by extracting RNA and reverse transcribing it. Sequenced by immunoSEQ multiplex PCR; TCRdb stores in-frame clones only, minus some. The sample shows under 250,000 clones, more than 45% of them seen only once. This specimen consisted of CD4+ T cells sorted from blood, obtained at week 4, from a patient treated with tofacitinib. These receptors all come from a human donor with alopecia areata.

The CDR3 loop is CASSQEGSYNEQFF. The CDR3 DNA follows: TGCGCCAGCAGCCAAGAGGGCTCCTACAATGAGCAGTTCTTC. The chain joins TRBV4-3 to TRBJ2-1; D remains ambiguous. CDR3 length: 14 residues. Germline V gene lookup returns CDR1 LGHNA and CDR2 YSLEER. Trimming shortened V by 0 bases and J by 0 bases, and 3 bases separated the two germline ends.

This chain connects TRBV5-4 to TRBJ1-6; 9 nucleotides align to TRBD1. From germline, CDR1 is SGHNT and CDR2 YYREEE (reference sequence). The CDR3 has 15 residues. J gave up 9 bases and V 3 bases, and 7 bases lay outside the gene matches. The CDR3 DNA reads as TGTGCCAGCAGCTCGTCGGGACAGGGTAGTTCACCCCTCCACTTT. Amino acid sequence: CASSSSGQGSSPLHF.

V and J are TRBV6-6 and TRBJ2-7, with D perhaps matching TRBD1 (6 bases). Germline CDR1 is MNHNY and CDR2 is SVGAGI (reference sequence). The CDR3 extends over 15 amino acids. The V gene lost 2 bases and the J gene lost 4 bases, with 15 bases spanning the gap. As DNA, the CDR3 is TGTGCCAGCAGTTACGTTCAGGGGTCGTTTTACGAGCAGTACTTC. It encodes CASSYVQGSFYEQYF.

This clone has just a few counts. V and J are TRBV11-2 and TRBJ2-2; D unclear. Germline loops: CDR1 SGHAT, CDR2 FQNNGV. The germline V and J ends were trimmed by 7 bases and 7 bases, with 16 bases remaining between them. This CDR3 has 14 amino acids. The CDR3 loop is CASNVQWVIGELFF. CDR3 in DNA: TGTGCCAGCAACGTGCAATGGGTGATCGGGGAGCTGTTTTTT.

The rearrangement uses TRBV5-1 and TRBJ1-1; D not certain. The ends were cut back, 2 bases at V and 4 bases at J, with 12 bases in the middle. This CDR3 contains 14 residues. CDR1 and CDR2 (germline): SGHRS, YFSETQ. CDR3 sequence reads: CASSFGGLGTEAFF. The DNA of the CDR3 is TGCGCCAGCAGCTTCGGAGGCCTCGGCACTGAAGCTTTCTTT. The variable domain in full, completed from reference TRBV5-1 and TRBJ1-1, reads KAGVTQTPRYLIKTRGQQVTLSCSPISGHRSVSWYQQTPGQGLQFLFEYFSETQRNKGNFPGRFSGRQFSNSRSEMNVSTLELGDSALYLCASSFGGLGTEAFFGQGTRLTVV.

The chain is built from TRBV29-1 and TRBJ1-1; TRBD1 matches 9 bases. CDR3 length equals 12 residues. CDR1 SQVTM and CDR2 ANQGSEA come from the germline V gene. V was pared by 6 bases and J by 3 bases, with 2 bases of the junction left unmatched. The CDR3 here is CSVGQGDTEAFF. In DNA, the CDR3 is TGCAGCGTGGGACAGGGTGACACTGAAGCTTTCTTT.

The rearrangement links TRBV23-1 to TRBJ2-7; D is ambiguous. TRBV23-1 is flagged as an ORF with uncertain function. The CDR3 loop spans 11 amino acids. CDR3 coding DNA: TGCGGGGAAACGCAGGTCGACGAGCAGTACTTC. This encodes CGETQVDEQYF.

Regarding this clone: The same CDR3 is also encoded by other DNA sequences in this sample. This sequence joins TRBV7-2 and TRBJ1-1; D uncertain. The CDR3 is 13 residues long. Trimming left V 5 bases short and J 1 base short, with 8 bases between. Germline-derived CDR1 and CDR2 are SGHTA and FQGNSA. The CDR3 DNA reads TGTGCCAGCAGCCCCCTCGGGAACACTGAAGCTTTCTTT. It codes for CASSPLGNTEAFF.

The chain has TRBV6-6 and TRBJ2-2, with D uncertain. V was shortened by 0 bases and J by 7 bases, with 12 bases between the two germline ends. The germline CDR1 and CDR2 sequences are MNHNY and SVGAGI (reference sequence). The CDR3 is 15 amino acids. The CDR3 protein is CASSYSTGSIGELFF. The CDR3 DNA sequence: TGTGCCAGCAGTTACTCGACGGGTTCTATCGGGGAGCTGTTTTTT.

J is TRBJ1-4 and V is TRBV2, with D possibly TRBD1 on 5 matching bases. Trimming stripped 6 bases from V and 5 bases from J, with 13 bases between. This CDR3 is built from 14 residues. Germline CDR1 reads SNHLY; CDR2 reads FYNNEI. CDR3 in amino acids: CASRGQVPNEKLFF. For the CDR3, the DNA is TGTGCCAGCAGAGGACAAGTTCCGAATGAAAAACTGTTTTTT.

The rearrangement links TRBV15 to TRBJ2-1, with D possibly being TRBD1 or TRBD2 (6 bases each). Per germline, CDR1 LNHNV and CDR2 YYDKDF (reference sequence). The V end was cut by 4 bases, the J end by 8 bases, with 12 bases between. The CDR3 is 13 amino acids. CDR3 region: CATSKGGPDEQFF. The CDR3, as DNA: TGTGCCACCAGCAAGGGGGGCCCTGATGAGCAGTTCTTC.

This clone has just a few counts. CDR3 sequence: CASSTGGRGYTF. In nucleotides, the CDR3 is TGTGCCAGCAGCACAGGGGGGAGAGGCTACACCTTC. The rearrangement uses TRBV6-1 and TRBJ1-2; 8 bases agree with TRBD1. The junction had 5 bases not matched to a gene; V was cut back by 6 bases and J by 8 bases. Germline V gene sequence: CDR1 MNHNS, CDR2 SASEGT. The CDR3 length is 12 residues.

This rearrangement joins TRBV30 to TRBJ1-1; D remains ambiguous. Trimming removed 1 base from V and 1 base from J, with 10 bases in between. Germline-derived CDR1 and CDR2 are GTSNPN and SVGIG (reference sequence). The length of the CDR3 is 14 residues. CDR3 bases: TGTGCCTGGAGTGCAGGACGGCCGAACACTGAAGCTTTCTTT. It translates to CAWSAGRPNTEAFF.

This clone was observed at least ten times. The chain is built from TRBV2 and TRBJ2-2; D remains unclear. Germline assignment: CDR1 SNHLY and CDR2 FYNNEI. CDR3 length: 15 amino acids. The V and J ends lost 3 bases and 4 bases respectively, with 12 bases between them. DNA for the CDR3: TGTGCCAGCAGTGAGATGACTGGCCGCACCGGGGAGCTGTTTTTT. This encodes CASSEMTGRTGELFF.

This clone was observed a handful of times. The chain uses TRBV29-1 and TRBJ1-2, with D hard to call. Germline CDR1 reads SQVTM; CDR2 reads ANQGSEA. The CDR3 runs 13 residues. The V end was cut by 3 bases, the J end by 3 bases, with 11 bases between. The CDR3 bases are TGCAGCGTTGACCCCCCCACAGACTATGGCTACACCTTC. Its translation is CSVDPPTDYGYTF.

This chain uses TRBV5-6 with TRBJ2-5; no firm D call. Germline assignment: CDR1 SGHDT and CDR2 YYEEEE. There are 12 residues in the CDR3. V was shortened by 2 bases and J by 2 bases, with 4 bases between the two germline ends. This CDR3 is CASSFPQETQYF. Here the CDR3 DNA reads TGTGCCAGCAGCTTCCCTCAAGAGACCCAGTACTTC.

V usage is TRBV5-1 and J usage is TRBJ1-2; 8 bases agree with TRBD1. This CDR3 contains 14 residues. Per germline, CDR1 SGHRS and CDR2 YFSETQ. V lost 0 bases and J lost 7; bases outside the gene matches: 5. This chain's CDR3 is CASSLGDRLFGYTF. In DNA form, the CDR3 reads TGCGCCAGCAGCTTGGGGGACAGGCTTTTTGGCTACACCTTC. The variable domain in full, completed from reference TRBV5-1 and TRBJ1-2, reads KAGVTQTPRYLIKTRGQQVTLSCSPISGHRSVSWYQQTPGQGLQFLFEYFSETQRNKGNFPGRFSGRQFSNSRSEMNVSTLELGDSALYLCASSLGDRLFGYTFGSGTRLTVV.

This clone was counted only a few times. This chain uses TRBV29-1 with TRBJ2-5; 7 bases agree with TRBD1. Trimming cost V 4 bases and J 4 bases; bases outside gene matches: 6. The CDR3 runs to 13 residues. In germline, CDR1 is SQVTM, CDR2 ANQGSEA. CDR3 bases: TGCAGCGTTGGAGGGGGCTTAGGAGAGACCCAGTACTTC. It yields the protein CSVGGGLGETQYF.

This chain connects TRBV4-3 to TRBJ1-5; D is perhaps TRBD1 (5 bases). Germline V gene data show CDR1 as LGHNA and CDR2 as YSLEER. The CDR3 length is 16 residues. Trimming removed 0 bases from V and 2 bases from J, with 11 bases in between. The chain's CDR3 is CASSQELARGNQPQHF. The CDR3 DNA sequence: TGCGCCAGCAGCCAAGAACTCGCCAGGGGCAATCAGCCCCAGCATTTT.

The sample holds a few counts of this clone. V is TRBV7-2 and J is TRBJ1-2, with 9 bases matching TRBD1. This CDR3 has 15 amino acids. Germline V gene lookup returns CDR1 SGHTA and CDR2 FQGNSA. The ends lost 3 bases at V and 2 bases at J; junction bases unmatched: 4. The CDR3 DNA follows: TGTGCCAGCAGCTTGGGACAGGGCGCAAACTATGGCTACACCTTC. Its translation: CASSLGQGANYGYTF.

The gene calls are TRBV7-2 and TRBJ2-7; a weak D match, TRBD2 (5 bases). Germline V gene data show CDR1 as SGHTA and CDR2 as FQGNSA. This CDR3 region has 14 residues. V was shortened by 5 bases and J by 1 base, with 12 bases between the two germline ends. This CDR3 is CASSPTTGSYEQYF. CDR3 coding DNA: TGTGCCAGCAGCCCAACGACGGGGTCCTACGAGCAGTACTTC.

The chain couples TRBV10-3 to TRBJ2-3, with TRBD2 as a possible D gene (6 bases). Between the trimmed V and J ends, which lost 6 bases and 4 bases, there was a span of 11 bases. Germline values: CDR1 ENHRY, CDR2 SYGVKD. The CDR3 loop spans 13 amino acids. CDR3 amino acids: CAIRAGVPDTQYF. The CDR3 nucleotides are TGTGCCATCAGAGCGGGTGTCCCAGATACGCAGTATTTT.

This rearrangement joins TRBV7-7 to TRBJ2-7; 8 nucleotides match TRBD1. V was clipped by 3 bases and J by 3 bases; unmatched bases: 1. Germline V gene sequence: CDR1 SSHAT, CDR2 FNYEAQ (reference sequence). The CDR3 contains 13 residues. The CDR3 DNA reads TGTGCCAGCAGCTTCGACAGGGGCTACGAGCAGTACTTC. Residues: CASSFDRGYEQYF.

In its sample, this clone was seen a few times. This chain joins TRBV4-3 and TRBJ2-5, with D perhaps matching TRBD1 or TRBD2 (6 bases each). The V and J ends lost 4 bases and 4 bases respectively, with 19 bases between them. The CDR3 spans 16 residues. Germline V gene sequence: CDR1 LGHNA, CDR2 YSLEER. The chain's CDR3 is CASSPQGGFGLETQYF. As DNA, the CDR3 is TGCGCCAGCAGCCCCCAAGGGGGGTTTGGGTTAGAGACCCAGTACTTC.